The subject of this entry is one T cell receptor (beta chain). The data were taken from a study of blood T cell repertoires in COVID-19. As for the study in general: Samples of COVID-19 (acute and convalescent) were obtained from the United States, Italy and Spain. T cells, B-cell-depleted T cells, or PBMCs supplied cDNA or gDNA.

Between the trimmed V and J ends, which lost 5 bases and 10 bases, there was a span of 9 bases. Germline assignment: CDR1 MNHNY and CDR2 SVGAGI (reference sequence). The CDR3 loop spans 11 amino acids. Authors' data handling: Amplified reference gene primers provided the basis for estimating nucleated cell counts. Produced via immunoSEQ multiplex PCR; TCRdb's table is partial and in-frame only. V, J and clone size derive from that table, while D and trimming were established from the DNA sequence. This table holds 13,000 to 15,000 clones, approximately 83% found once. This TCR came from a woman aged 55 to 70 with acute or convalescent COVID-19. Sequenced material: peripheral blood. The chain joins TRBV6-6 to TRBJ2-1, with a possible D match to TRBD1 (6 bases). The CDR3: CASSPGTEQFF. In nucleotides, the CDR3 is TGTGCCAGCAGTCCCGGGACAGAGCAGTTCTTC.